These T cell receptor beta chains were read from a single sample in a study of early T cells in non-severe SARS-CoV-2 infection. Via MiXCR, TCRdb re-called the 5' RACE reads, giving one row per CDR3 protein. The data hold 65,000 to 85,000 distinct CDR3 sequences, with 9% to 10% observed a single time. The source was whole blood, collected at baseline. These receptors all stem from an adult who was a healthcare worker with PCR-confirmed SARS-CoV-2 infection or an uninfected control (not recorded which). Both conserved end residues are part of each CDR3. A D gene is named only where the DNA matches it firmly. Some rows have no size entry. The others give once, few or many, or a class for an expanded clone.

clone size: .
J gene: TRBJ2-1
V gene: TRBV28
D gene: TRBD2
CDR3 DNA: TGTGCCAGCAGTTCGGGCTCGGGGGGAGCCTACAATGAGCAGTTCTTC
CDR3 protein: CASSSGSGGAYNEQFF

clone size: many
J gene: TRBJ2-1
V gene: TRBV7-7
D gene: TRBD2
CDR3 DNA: TGTGCCAGCAGCCCCGGACTAGCGGGGGGGAATGAGCAGTTCTTC
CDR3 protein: CASSPGLAGGNEQFF

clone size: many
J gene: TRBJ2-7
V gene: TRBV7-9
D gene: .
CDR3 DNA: TGTGCCAGTAGATCCCCTGGCGGGGAGCAGTACTTC
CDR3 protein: CASRSPGGEQYF

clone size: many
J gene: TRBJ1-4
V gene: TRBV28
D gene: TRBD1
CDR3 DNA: TGTGCCAGCAGTTTAGAAACAGGGGTCGGGGATGAAAAACTGTTTTTT
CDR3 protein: CASSLETGVGDEKLFF

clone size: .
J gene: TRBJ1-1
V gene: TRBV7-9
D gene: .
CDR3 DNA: TGTGCCAGCAGCTTACAGGGAATGAACACTGAAGCTTTCTTT
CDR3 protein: CASSLQGMNTEAFF

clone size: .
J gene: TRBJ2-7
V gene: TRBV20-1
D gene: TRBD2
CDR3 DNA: TGCAGTGCTAGAGCCCTAACTAGCGGGAGGGCCGCCTACGAGCAGTACTTC
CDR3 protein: CSARALTSGRAAYEQYF

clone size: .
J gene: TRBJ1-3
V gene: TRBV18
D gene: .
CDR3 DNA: TGTGCCAGCTCACCTCGACCGGACAGCTCTGGAAACACCATATATTTT
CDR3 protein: CASSPRPDSSGNTIYF

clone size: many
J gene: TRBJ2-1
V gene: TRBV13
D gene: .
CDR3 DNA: TGTGCCAGCTCCCCACCCTCCCTGGGCAATGAGCAGTTCTTC
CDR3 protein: CASSPPSLGNEQFF

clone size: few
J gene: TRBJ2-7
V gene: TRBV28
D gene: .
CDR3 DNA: TGTGCCAGCGGGCTGTCAGGGACTGACGAGCAGTACTTC
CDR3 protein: CASGLSGTDEQYF

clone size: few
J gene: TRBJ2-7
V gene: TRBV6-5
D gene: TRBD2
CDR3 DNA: TGTGCCAGCAGGCGACTAGCGGGATCCGAGCAGTACTTC
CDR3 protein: CASRRLAGSEQYF

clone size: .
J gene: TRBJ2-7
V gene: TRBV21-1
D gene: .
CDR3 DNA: TGTGCCAGCAGCAAAGAAGGACGGCGCCTCGACGAGCAGTACTTC
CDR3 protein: CASSKEGRRLDEQYF

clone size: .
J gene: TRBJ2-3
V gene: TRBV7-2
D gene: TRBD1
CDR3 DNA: TGTGCCAGCAGCTTGGACAGGGGGCGAATAGATACGCAGTATTTT
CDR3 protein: CASSLDRGRIDTQYF

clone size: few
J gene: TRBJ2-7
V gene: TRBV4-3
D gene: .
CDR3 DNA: TGCGCCAGCAGCCTAAGGGAGGGGGATAAGGAGCAGTACTTC
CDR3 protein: CASSLREGDKEQYF

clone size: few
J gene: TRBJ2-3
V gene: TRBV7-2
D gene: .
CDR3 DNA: TGTGCCAGCAGCTTCGAGGCTACCACGCAGTATTTT
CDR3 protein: CASSFEATTQYF

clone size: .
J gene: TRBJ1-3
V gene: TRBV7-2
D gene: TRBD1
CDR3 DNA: TGTGCCAGCAGCCGGGACAGGGTTCGTGGAAACACCATATATTTT
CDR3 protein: CASSRDRVRGNTIYF

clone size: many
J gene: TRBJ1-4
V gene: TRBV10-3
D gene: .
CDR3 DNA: TGTGCCATCAGTGATTCAGACACGGGCGGGGAAAAACTGTTTTTT
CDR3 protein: CAISDSDTGGEKLFF

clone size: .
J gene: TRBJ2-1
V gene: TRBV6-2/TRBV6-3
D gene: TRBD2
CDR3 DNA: TGTGCCAGCAGTTGGGCGGGAGGGGTCTCCTACAATGAGCAGTTCTTC
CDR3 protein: CASSWAGGVSYNEQFF

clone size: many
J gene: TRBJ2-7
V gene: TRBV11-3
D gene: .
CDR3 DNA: TGTGCCAGCAGCTTAGAACCTACCTCCGAGCAGTACTTC
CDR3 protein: CASSLEPTSEQYF

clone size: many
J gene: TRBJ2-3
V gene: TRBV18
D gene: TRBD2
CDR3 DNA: TGTGCCAGCTCACCACCGGTCCTAGCGGGTGTCACAGATACGCAGTATTTT
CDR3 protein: CASSPPVLAGVTDTQYF

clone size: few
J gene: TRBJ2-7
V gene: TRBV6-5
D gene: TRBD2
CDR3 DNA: TGTGCCAGCAGTTACTCAGGGCGGGAGTACTACGAGCAGTACTTC
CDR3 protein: CASSYSGREYYEQYF

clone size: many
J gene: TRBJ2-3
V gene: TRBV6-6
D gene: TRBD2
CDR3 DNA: TGTGCCAGCAGTTACCTGGGACTAGCGGGAGGTCTCACAGATACGCAGTATTTT
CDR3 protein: CASSYLGLAGGLTDTQYF

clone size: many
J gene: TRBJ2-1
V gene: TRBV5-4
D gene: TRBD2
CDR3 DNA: TGTGCCAGCAGCCCGGCGTCTAGCGGGCACTCCAATGAGCAGTTCTTC
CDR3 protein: CASSPASSGHSNEQFF

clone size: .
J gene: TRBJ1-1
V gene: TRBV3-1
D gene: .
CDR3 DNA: TGTGCCAGCAGCCATCTAACCCACCCGCGGGGTGAAGCTTTCTTT
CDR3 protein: CASSHLTHPRGEAFF

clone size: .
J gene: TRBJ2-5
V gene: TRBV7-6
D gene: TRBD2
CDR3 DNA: TGTGCCAGCAGCCAAGGTTCAGCGGGAGGGGTGGAGACCCAGTACTTC
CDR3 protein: CASSQGSAGGVETQYF

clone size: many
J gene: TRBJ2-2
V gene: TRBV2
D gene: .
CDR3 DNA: TGTGCCAGCAGACGTGACACCGGGGAGCTGTTTTTT
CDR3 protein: CASRRDTGELFF

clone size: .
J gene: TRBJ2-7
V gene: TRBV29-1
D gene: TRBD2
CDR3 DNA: TGCAGCGTTGGGACTAGCGGGCTTCCCTCCCACGAGCAGTACTTC
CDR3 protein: CSVGTSGLPSHEQYF

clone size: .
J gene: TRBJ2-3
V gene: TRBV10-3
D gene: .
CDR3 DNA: TGTGCCATCAGTGAGTTCCCTACAGATACGCAGTATTTT
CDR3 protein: CAISEFPTDTQYF

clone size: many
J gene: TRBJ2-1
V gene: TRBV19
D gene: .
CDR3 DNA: TGTGCCAGTAGTATATTCGGCGGTAGATACAATGAGCAGTTCTTC
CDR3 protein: CASSIFGGRYNEQFF

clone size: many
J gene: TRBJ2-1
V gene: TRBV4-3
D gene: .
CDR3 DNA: TGCGCCAGCAGCCGTATTCTTGCGGCTTACAATGAGCAGTTCTTC
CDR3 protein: CASSRILAAYNEQFF

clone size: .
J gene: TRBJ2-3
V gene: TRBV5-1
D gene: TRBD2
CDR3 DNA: TGCGCCAGCAAAACCGGGACTAGCGGGAGCACAGATACGCAGTATTTT
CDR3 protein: CASKTGTSGSTDTQYF

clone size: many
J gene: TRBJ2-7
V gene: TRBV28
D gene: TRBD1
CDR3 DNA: TGTGCCAGCAGTCCTACAGGACAGGGTAACTACGAGCAGTACTTC
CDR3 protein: CASSPTGQGNYEQYF

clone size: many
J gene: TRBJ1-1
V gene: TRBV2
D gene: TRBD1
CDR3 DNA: TGTGCCAGCAGTGAACTAGCAGGGACAGCGAACACTGAAGCTTTCTTT
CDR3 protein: CASSELAGTANTEAFF

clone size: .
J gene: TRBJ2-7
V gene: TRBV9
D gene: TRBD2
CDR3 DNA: TGTGCCAGCAGCGTGACTAGCGGGGGGCCCTACGAGCAGTACTTC
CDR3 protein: CASSVTSGGPYEQYF

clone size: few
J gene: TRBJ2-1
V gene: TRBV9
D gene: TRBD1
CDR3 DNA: TGTGCCAGCAGCCTCCGACAGGGGTCCTACAATGAGCAGTTCTTC
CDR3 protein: CASSLRQGSYNEQFF

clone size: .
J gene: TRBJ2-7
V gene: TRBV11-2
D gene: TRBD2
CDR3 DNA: TGTGCCAGCAGCTTAGTGCGCGGGAGACCCTACGAGCAGTACTTC
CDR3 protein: CASSLVRGRPYEQYF

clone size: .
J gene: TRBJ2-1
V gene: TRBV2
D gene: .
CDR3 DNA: TGTGCCAGCAGTGAGTCCAGGAATGAGCAGTTCTTC
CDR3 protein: CASSESRNEQFF

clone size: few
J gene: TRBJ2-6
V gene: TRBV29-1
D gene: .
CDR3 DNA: TGCAGCGTTAGAGGAGAGACTGGGGCCAACGTCCTGACTTTC
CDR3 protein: CSVRGETGANVLTF

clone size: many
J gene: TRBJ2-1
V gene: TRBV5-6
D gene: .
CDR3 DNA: TGTGCCAGCAGCCGCCGCGCTGAGCAGTTCTTC
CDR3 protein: CASSRRAEQFF

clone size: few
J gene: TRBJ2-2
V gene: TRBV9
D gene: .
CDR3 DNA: TGTGCCAGCAGCATTCAGGGCACCGGGGAGCTGTTTTTT
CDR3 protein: CASSIQGTGELFF

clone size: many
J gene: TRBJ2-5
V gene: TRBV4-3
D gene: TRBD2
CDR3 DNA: TGCGCCAGCAGCCTGGGGGGACTAGCGGGCCAAGAGACCCAGTACTTC
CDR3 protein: CASSLGGLAGQETQYF

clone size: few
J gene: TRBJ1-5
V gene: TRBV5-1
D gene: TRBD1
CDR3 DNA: TGCGCCAGCAGCTTGGCGGGGGACAGGGGACAGCCCCAGCATTTT
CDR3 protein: CASSLAGDRGQPQHF

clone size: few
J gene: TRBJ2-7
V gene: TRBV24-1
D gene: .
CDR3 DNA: TGTGCCACCAGTGAACCAGGGTCCTACGAGCAGTACTTC
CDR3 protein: CATSEPGSYEQYF

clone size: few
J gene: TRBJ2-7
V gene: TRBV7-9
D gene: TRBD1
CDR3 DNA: TGTGCCAGCAGCTTAACAGGGCCGGGACAGGGGGCCATCGAGCAGTACTTC
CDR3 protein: CASSLTGPGQGAIEQYF

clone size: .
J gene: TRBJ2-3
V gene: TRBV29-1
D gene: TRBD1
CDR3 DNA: TGCAGCGTTGGACAGGGCTACACAGATACGCAGTATTTT
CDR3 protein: CSVGQGYTDTQYF

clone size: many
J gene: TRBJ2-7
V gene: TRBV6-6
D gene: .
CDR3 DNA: TGTGCCAGCAGTTCCCGAGACGAGCAGTACTTC
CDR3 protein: CASSSRDEQYF

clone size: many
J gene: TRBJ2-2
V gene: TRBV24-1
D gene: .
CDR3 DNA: TGTGCCACCAGTGATCGACGGGCGCGATCCGGGGAGCTGTTTTTT
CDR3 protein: CATSDRRARSGELFF

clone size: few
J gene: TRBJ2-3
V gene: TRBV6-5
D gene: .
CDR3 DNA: TGTGCCAGCAGTTACCGGGCGGCTGGGGGGAGCGCAGATACGCAGTATTTT
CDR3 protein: CASSYRAAGGSADTQYF

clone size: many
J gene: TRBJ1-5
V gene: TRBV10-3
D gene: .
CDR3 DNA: TGTGCCATCAGTGAGTCCGGGGGGAGGTATCAGCCCCAGCATTTT
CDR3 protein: CAISESGGRYQPQHF

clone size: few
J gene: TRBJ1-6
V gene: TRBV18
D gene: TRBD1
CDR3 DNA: TGTGCCAGCTCGCCAGACAGGGTTGAGCTCCACTTT
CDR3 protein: CASSPDRVELHF

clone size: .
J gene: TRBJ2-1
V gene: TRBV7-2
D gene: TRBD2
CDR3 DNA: TGTGCCAGCAGCTTAGATGGTAGCGGGAGCTCCTACAATGAGCAGTTCTTC
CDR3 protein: CASSLDGSGSSYNEQFF

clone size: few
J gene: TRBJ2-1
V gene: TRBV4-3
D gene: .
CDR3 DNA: TGCGCCAGCAGCCAAGACCCCCCAGGGGTAAACTCCTACAATGAGCAGTTCTTC
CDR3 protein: CASSQDPPGVNSYNEQFF

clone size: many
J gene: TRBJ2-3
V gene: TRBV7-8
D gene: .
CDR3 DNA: TGTGCCGGGGGAGGTCCCCTGGGAGATACGCAGTATTTT
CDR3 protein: CAGGGPLGDTQYF

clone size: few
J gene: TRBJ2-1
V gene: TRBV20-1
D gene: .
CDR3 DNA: TGCAGTGGACAGCTCGGCTTGGGTGAGCAGTTCTTC
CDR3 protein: CSGQLGLGEQFF

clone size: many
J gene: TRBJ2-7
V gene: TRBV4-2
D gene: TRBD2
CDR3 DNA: TGTGCCAGCAGCTTCCAGACTAGCGCCTCCTACGAGCAGTACTTC
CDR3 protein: CASSFQTSASYEQYF